The clone carrying this T cell receptor (beta chain) was seen a handful of times. This CDR3 comprises 15 residues. Trimming took 2 bases from V and 6 from J; bases not matched to a gene: 4. Per germline, CDR1 KGHSH and CDR2 LQKENI. Clones were read by immunoSEQ multiplex PCR, and TCRdb kept only the in-frame ones, dropping some. In the table there are roughly 64,000 clones, around 87% of which are singletons. The data are from a study of Tregs in tolerant kidney transplant recipients. The nonmyeloablative bone marrow transplants came from related graft donors, with transient mixed chimerism. The chain combines TRBV18 with TRBJ2-1; 10 nucleotides align to TRBD2. This sample comprised CD4+ T cells from blood (PBMCs), obtained 6 months after the transplant. The sequence was obtained from a human patient who received a combined kidney and bone marrow transplant. Some T cells may possibly be graft donor cells. The CDR3 DNA sequence: TGTGCCAGCTCACCAAGGACTAGCGGCTCCAATGAGCAGTTCTTC. Amino acid sequence: CASSPRTSGSNEQFF.